These 28 T cell receptor beta chains originate from one sample sequenced in a study of T-cell memory formation after mild COVID-19. MiXCR, run by TCRdb on the 5' RACE reads, gives a single entry per CDR3 protein. Of more than 400,000 distinct CDR3 sequences detected, 18% appear once; the ten largest clones hold roughly an eighth. The sequenced sample consisted of PBMCs or a T cell subset sorted from them (not recorded which). The receptors shown here come from an adult woman who had mild COVID-19 (a few samples of this study predate the infection). Cell type and time point are not known.

The J gene is TRBJ2-2, the V gene TRBV6-6; D possibly corresponds to TRBD1 (6 bases). In germline, CDR1 is MNHNY, CDR2 SVGAGI (reference sequence). The CDR3 covers 15 residues. Trimming took off 4 bases at V and 1 base at J, with 10 bases between the two ends. The CDR3 spells CASSFTGWNTGELFF. DNA for the CDR3: TGTGCCAGCAGTTTCACAGGGTGGAACACCGGGGAGCTGTTTTTT.

This clonotype turned up a few times. The chain uses TRBV10-3 and TRBJ2-5, with D tentatively TRBD2 (6 bases). There are 16 residues in the CDR3. The V end lost 0 bases, the J end lost 2 bases, and 13 bases lay between the germline ends. CDR1 is ENHRY, CDR2 SYGVKD, per germline. The CDR3 loop is CAISESGTGRQETQYF. The CDR3 DNA reads as TGTGCCATCAGTGAGTCTGGGACTGGCCGGCAAGAGACCCAGTACTTC.

J is TRBJ2-3 and V is TRBV11-2; the match to TRBD2 covers 9 bases. V shed 2 bases, J shed 12 bases, and the junction held 3 bases outside the gene matches. Germline V gene sequence: CDR1 SGHAT, CDR2 FQNNGV. This CDR3 has 12 amino acids. The CDR3 spells CASSLISGGQYF. Here the CDR3 DNA reads TGTGCCAGCAGCTTAATTAGCGGGGGCCAGTATTTT.

The chain has TRBV20-1 and TRBJ2-7, with 9 nucleotides matching TRBD1. Germline CDR1 reads DFQATT; CDR2 reads SNEGSKA (reference sequence). Trimming cost V 0 bases and J 2 bases; bases outside gene matches: 2. The CDR3 is 14 residues long. CDR3 nucleotides: TGCAGTGCTAGAGATGGGGACAGGGCCTACGAGCAGTACTTC. Encoded protein: CSARDGDRAYEQYF.

This rearrangement joins TRBV27 to TRBJ2-5, with unresolved D. This CDR3 comprises 15 residues. Trimming left V 4 bases short and J 1 base short, with 13 bases between. Germline assignment: CDR1 MNHEY and CDR2 SMNVEV (reference sequence). This CDR3 reads CASSSKARSQETQYF. The CDR3 nucleotides are TGTGCCAGCAGTTCTAAGGCACGGAGCCAAGAGACCCAGTACTTC.

The chain links TRBV12-3 or TRBV12-4 to TRBJ2-7; 8 nucleotides line up with TRBD1. Trimming removed 5 bases from V and 0 bases from J; junction bases left unmatched: 6. This CDR3 region has 15 residues. This chain's CDR3 is CASSIGQGFSYEQYF. The CDR3 DNA reads TGTGCCAGCAGTATCGGACAGGGATTCTCCTACGAGCAGTACTTC.

V and J are TRBV7-8 and TRBJ1-6, with D perhaps matching TRBD1 (6 bases). The germline V gene has CDR1 SGHVS and CDR2 FQNEAQ. V lost 4 bases to trimming and J lost 4 bases, with 11 bases between them. CDR3 size: 15 residues. CDR3 bases: TGTGCCAGCAGCTCCCAAGGGGGGTATAATTCACCCCTCCACTTT. Translating it yields CASSSQGGYNSPLHF.

This clonotype was recorded a few times. The chain carries TRBV14 and TRBJ2-5, with D perhaps matching TRBD1 (5 bases). The ends were cut back, 4 bases at V and 7 bases at J, with 13 bases in the middle. Germline V gene data show CDR1 as SGHDN and CDR2 as FVKESK. CDR3 length equals 13 residues. Here the CDR3 reads CASSLTGPGTQYF. As DNA, the CDR3 is TGTGCCAGCAGCCTCACAGGTCCAGGGACCCAGTACTTC.

The J gene is TRBJ1-2, the V gene TRBV19; a possible D gene is TRBD1 (5 bases). This CDR3 contains 13 residues. Trimming pared 5 bases from V and 8 bases from J, leaving 15 bases between. Germline V gives CDR1 LNHDA, CDR2 SQIVND (reference sequence). CDR3 DNA sequence: TGTGCCAGTAGTCTCGCGGGGGGTTTCGGCTACACCTTC. Residues: CASSLAGGFGYTF.

This clonotype was observed a handful of times. The chain joins TRBV5-1 to TRBJ1-1, with D unclear. This CDR3 is 16 amino acids long. The germline V and J ends were trimmed by 0 bases and 4 bases, with 16 bases remaining between them. CDR1 is SGHRS, CDR2 YFSETQ, per germline. The CDR3 loop reads CASSLEVSLGSTEAFF. The CDR3 DNA reads TGCGCCAGCAGCTTGGAAGTGAGTTTGGGGAGCACTGAAGCTTTCTTT.

The chain recombines TRBV5-1 with TRBJ1-1, with 7 bases aligning to TRBD1. The germline V gene encodes CDR1 SGHRS and CDR2 YFSETQ. V trimming: 0 bases; J trimming: 5 bases; junction bases outside the gene matches: 13. The CDR3 contains 17 residues. DNA for the CDR3: TGCGCCAGCAGCTTGGTTCGGGACAGTCCCCTTGGGACTGAAGCTTTCTTT. Translating gives CASSLVRDSPLGTEAFF. The whole variable domain, remainder taken from reference TRBV5-1 and TRBJ1-1, is KAGVTQTPRYLIKTRGQQVTLSCSPISGHRSVSWYQQTPGQGLQFLFEYFSETQRNKGNFPGRFSGRQFSNSRSEMNVSTLELGDSALYLCASSLVRDSPLGTEAFFGQGTRLTVV.

V usage is TRBV6-5 and J usage is TRBJ1-2; TRBD1 aligns across 7 bases. Germline loops: CDR1 MNHEY, CDR2 SVGAGI. There are 19 residues in the CDR3. V dropped 4 bases and J dropped 4; count of bases not matched to a gene: 21. The chain's CDR3 is CASSSSLGTALSGVYGYTF. CDR3 sequence (DNA): TGTGCCAGCAGTTCCTCTTTGGGGACAGCCCTTTCTGGGGTCTATGGCTACACCTTC.

The genes are TRBV7-9 and TRBJ2-7, with 11 bases fitting TRBD2. V was clipped by 4 bases and J by 4 bases; unmatched bases: 9. Germline V gene lookup returns CDR1 SEHNR and CDR2 FQNEAQ (reference sequence). This CDR3 is 16 amino acids long. The CDR3, as DNA: TGTGCCAGCAGCTCCCAGACTAGCGGGAAACAATACGAGCAGTACTTC. It codes for CASSSQTSGKQYEQYF.

The CDR3 spells CASSLGVGAGEQFF. For the CDR3, the DNA is TGTGCCAGCAGCTTAGGGGTCGGAGCGGGGGAGCAGTTCTTC. This chain joins TRBV13 and TRBJ2-1; 7 bases agree with TRBD2. Trimming removed 0 bases from V and 10 bases from J; junction bases left unmatched: 6. From germline, CDR1 is PRHDT and CDR2 FYEKMQ (reference sequence). CDR3 length: 14 amino acids.

This clonotype was seen a few times. The chain carries TRBV7-2 and TRBJ1-1, with a tentative D call TRBD1 (5 bases). Trimming shortened V by 4 bases and J by 5 bases, and 20 bases separated the two germline ends. Per the germline V gene, CDR1 is SGHTA and CDR2 is FQGNSA. This CDR3 is 16 amino acids long. The CDR3 sequence is CASSSVAGLGGTEAFF. Written as DNA, the CDR3 is TGTGCCAGCAGCTCCGTCGCCGGACTGGGGGGGACTGAAGCTTTCTTT.

This clonotype was seen a handful of times. The chain links TRBV2 to TRBJ2-5; 9 bases agree with TRBD1. Looked up from germline, CDR1 is SNHLY and CDR2 is FYNNEI. With V trimmed by 3 bases and J by 1 base, 3 bases remained unmatched. CDR3 length equals 15 residues. The CDR3 region is CASSEWDRAQETQYF. Here the CDR3 DNA reads TGTGCCAGCAGTGAGTGGGACAGGGCCCAAGAGACCCAGTACTTC.

The CDR3 DNA follows: TGCAGTGCTAGAGGTCGACAGGGGGGTGAAAAACTGTTTTTT. As protein: CSARGRQGGEKLFF. The genes are TRBV20-1 and TRBJ1-4; the match to TRBD1 covers 9 bases. This CDR3 spans 14 amino acids. Germline CDR1 and CDR2: DFQATT and SNEGSKA (reference sequence). V was clipped by 1 base and J by 7 bases; unmatched bases: 4.

About this clonotype: One end of the junction is discordant with germline, which a read error may explain. The gene calls are TRBV9 and TRBJ2-3; no clear D. The CDR3 runs 15 residues. Per the germline V gene, CDR1 is SGDLS and CDR2 is YYNGEE. The CDR3 DNA reads as TGTGCCAGCAGCGTAGCTACGGAGAGTGGTAATACCCAGTATTTT. Protein sequence: CASSVATESGNTQYF.

The chain employs TRBV3-1 and TRBJ2-2, with 10 bases matching TRBD2. This CDR3 is built from 17 residues. Germline-derived CDR1 and CDR2 are LGHDT and YNNKEL (reference sequence). V lost 0 bases, J lost 3 bases, and 4 bases stayed unmatched. CDR3 sequence (DNA): TGTGCCAGCAGCCAAGATAGTAGCGGGGGGCACACCGGGGAGCTGTTTTTT. It is translated as CASSQDSSGGHTGELFF. Drawing the rest from reference TRBV3-1 and TRBJ2-2, the complete variable domain is DTAVSQTPKYLVTQMGNDKSIKCEQNLGHDTMYWYKQDSKKFLKIMFSYNNKELIINETVPNRFSPKSPDKAHLNLHINSLELGDSAVYFCASSQDSSGGHTGELFFGEGSRLTVL.

This clonotype occurred a few times. The rearrangement links TRBV7-2 to TRBJ2-5; 13 bases match TRBD2. The CDR3 totals 17 residues. CDR1 is SGHTA and CDR2 is FQGNSA in the germline V gene. V lost 6 bases to trimming and J lost 5 bases; unmatched junction nucleotides: 12. CDR3 sequence (DNA): TGTGCCAGCAGTCTTGGGACTAGCGGGATAGTGAGGGAGACCCAGTACTTC. Its protein is CASSLGTSGIVRETQYF.

The genes are TRBV29-1 and TRBJ2-1; 7 nucleotides align to TRBD1. Germline V gene sequence: CDR1 SQVTM, CDR2 ANQGSEA. Unmatched junction bases numbered 11, after V lost 3 bases and J lost 6 bases. The CDR3 has 15 amino acids. The CDR3 nucleotides read TGCAGCGTTGAGTTAAGGGGGCATCTGGTCAATGAGCAGTTCTTC. As protein: CSVELRGHLVNEQFF.

This clonotype was recorded a few times. The rearrangement links TRBV6-6 to TRBJ1-5; D not resolved. Trimming removed 0 bases at V and 0 bases at J, with 9 bases between. The CDR3 runs 16 residues. The V gene's germline CDR1 is MNHNY and CDR2 SVGAGI (reference sequence). The CDR3 loop reads CASSYSRTSSNQPQHF. The DNA for the CDR3 is TGTGCCAGCAGTTACTCGAGGACCTCTAGCAATCAGCCCCAGCATTTT.

CDR3 in amino acids: CASSLLEGNQPQHF. The CDR3 DNA sequence: TGTGCCAGCAGCTTACTAGAAGGCAATCAGCCCCAGCATTTT. This chain joins TRBV7-8 and TRBJ1-5, with D unclear. Germline V lookup: CDR1 SGHVS, CDR2 FQNEAQ. The CDR3 has 14 residues. Trimming left V 2 bases short and J 2 bases short, with 7 bases between.

This clonotype was seen a handful of times. The CDR3 DNA reads TGTGCCAGCAGTCCAGGGACCGAGAACTATGGCTACACCTTC. This codes for CASSPGTENYGYTF. The rearrangement uses TRBV12-3 or TRBV12-4 and TRBJ1-2; tentative D call: TRBD1 (5 bases). V shed 5 bases and J shed 2 bases, with 12 bases lying between them. The CDR3 runs 14 residues.

In this sample, this clonotype turned up many times. This rearrangement joins TRBV24-1 to TRBJ2-1; TRBD2 matches 8 bases. This CDR3 spans 13 amino acids. With 4 bases clipped from V and 14 bases from J, the junction kept 9 bases outside the gene matches. CDR1 KGHDR and CDR2 SFDVKD come from the germline V gene. CDR3 residues: CATSEGPRGLEFF. The CDR3 bases are TGTGCCACCAGTGAGGGTCCCCGGGGACTAGAGTTCTTC.

The chain recombines TRBV19 with TRBJ1-1, with TRBD1 as a possible D gene (6 bases). Trimming stripped 7 bases from V and 1 base from J, with 16 bases between. The CDR3 spans 15 residues. CDR1 LNHDA and CDR2 SQIVND come from the germline V gene (reference sequence). CDR3 bases: TGTGCCAGTACCCCGGACAGAGTTAGGAACACTGAAGCTTTCTTT. It translates to CASTPDRVRNTEAFF.

The chain joins TRBV29-1 to TRBJ1-1; 8 bases agree with TRBD1. V shed 4 bases and J 6 bases; nucleotides not matched to a gene: 7. Germline CDR1 and CDR2: SQVTM and ANQGSEA. The CDR3 is 13 residues long. The CDR3 DNA reads TGCAGCGTTGGCCAGGGGGCTAAGTCTGAAGCTTTCTTT. Protein product: CSVGQGAKSEAFF.

J is TRBJ2-3 and V is TRBV5-1, with D possibly TRBD2 on 6 matching bases. This CDR3 has 15 amino acids. Germline lookup yields CDR1 SGHRS and CDR2 YFSETQ. V gave up 0 bases and J gave up 4 bases, with 12 bases separating them. CDR3 in amino acids: CASSLDQGGADTQYF. The DNA for the CDR3 is TGCGCCAGCAGCTTGGATCAGGGAGGCGCAGATACGCAGTATTTT.